Shown below are 8 T cell receptor beta chains from a single sample sequenced in a study of OX40 agonist ivuxolimab in advanced cancers. Clones were sequenced by immunoSEQ multiplex PCR, and TCRdb holds only the in-frame ones, with some missing. The sample lists roughly 100,000 clones; roughly 91% were seen once. Sequencing used CD4+ or CD8+ T cells sorted from blood, obtained in a trial of the OX40 agonist ivuxolimab. These receptors were collected from an adult with an advanced solid tumor such as melanoma, head and neck, liver or kidney cancer.

The CDR3 DNA reads TGTGCCAGCAGCGTACTGAGGACAGGGAACACAGATACGCAGTATTTT. It encodes CASSVLRTGNTDTQYF. The chain employs TRBV9 and TRBJ2-3, with 8 positions matching TRBD1. Unmatched junction bases numbered 6, after V lost 1 base and J lost 2 bases. Germline V gene sequence: CDR1 SGDLS, CDR2 YYNGEE. The CDR3 consists of 16 residues.

This sequence joins TRBV29-1 and TRBJ2-4, with no clear D. The CDR3 totals 15 residues. V was trimmed by 4 bases and J by 3 bases, leaving 16 bases between them. Germline CDR1 is SQVTM and CDR2 is ANQGSEA. The DNA of the CDR3 is TGCAGCGTTGCAGGAGAAGAGAAGGGCAAAAACATTCAGTACTTC. Translated, it gives CSVAGEEKGKNIQYF.

The V and J genes are TRBV7-2 and TRBJ1-2; no definite D call. Looked up from germline, CDR1 is SGHTA and CDR2 is FQGNSA. The germline V and J ends were trimmed by 1 base and 10 bases, with 7 bases remaining between them. The length of the CDR3 is 11 residues. The CDR3 here is CASSLEISYTF. CDR3 sequence (DNA): TGTGCCAGCAGCTTAGAGATCTCCTACACCTTC.

The sample holds a few counts of this clone. This chain links TRBV7-3 with TRBJ2-1; maybe TRBD1 (6 bases). Germline-derived CDR1 and CDR2 are SGHTA and FQGTGA. CDR3 length equals 13 residues. V was trimmed by 5 bases and J by 9 bases, leaving 14 bases between them. This CDR3 is CASSPEGVSEQFF. DNA for the CDR3: TGTGCCAGCAGCCCCGAGGGGGTCAGTGAGCAGTTCTTC.

The chain combines TRBV19 with TRBJ1-1; tentatively, D is TRBD1 (5 bases). The V and J ends lost 5 bases and 6 bases respectively, with 13 bases between them. Per the germline V gene, CDR1 is LNHDA and CDR2 is SQIVND (reference sequence). CDR3 length: 13 residues. The CDR3 reads CASSPKGEAEAFF. CDR3 sequence (DNA): TGTGCCAGTAGTCCCAAAGGGGAGGCTGAAGCTTTCTTT.

The table lists this clone with a count of one. This chain links TRBV19 with TRBJ1-1; TRBD1 matches 8 bases. Germline assignment: CDR1 LNHDA and CDR2 SQIVND (reference sequence). V was clipped by 6 bases and J by 3 bases; unmatched bases: 6. CDR3 length: 14 amino acids. This chain's CDR3 is CASSAQTGDTEAFF. Written as DNA, the CDR3 is TGTGCCAGTAGCGCCCAGACAGGGGACACTGAAGCTTTCTTT.

This sequence joins TRBV30 and TRBJ1-6, with unresolved D. The germline gives CDR1 GTSNPN, CDR2 SVGIG (reference sequence). The V end was cut by 2 bases, the J end by 7 bases, with 9 bases between. There are 13 residues in the CDR3. In nucleotides, the CDR3 is TGTGCCTGGAGTCTCGACCTCAATTCACCCCTCCACTTT. Translated, it gives CAWSLDLNSPLHF.

This chain joins TRBV28 and TRBJ2-7; D is possibly TRBD1 (6 bases). With 3 bases removed from V and 3 bases from J, the gap between germline ends came to 12 bases. The CDR3 is made up of 14 amino acids. CDR1 MDHEN and CDR2 SYDVKM come from the germline V gene. The CDR3 protein is CASSFNGQLYEQYF. The DNA for the CDR3 is TGTGCCAGCAGTTTTAATGGACAGCTCTACGAGCAGTACTTC.